This TCR beta chain stems from a study of a mutant IDH1 vaccine in newly diagnosed glioma. Overall study results and limits: Immune responses arising from the vaccine appeared in about 93% of patients. Changes in the top peripheral T cell clonotypes seemingly had no bearing on pseudoprogression.

Sample time point: baseline, week 1 (first vaccination visit). Treatment reported: pre-vaccination baseline after standard-of-care therapy. Clones were read by immunoSEQ multiplex PCR, and TCRdb kept only the in-frame ones, dropping some. This table has 65,000 to 70,000 clones, around four fifths appearing once. A single count supports this clone. Antigen: not known. The sequencing used peripheral blood mononuclear cells (PBMCs), collected from a glioma patient treated with radiotherapy, temozolomide or both. This clonotype was obtained from a woman aged 18 to 35 with glioma. Some clones in this sample may be carry-over from other donors' samples.

The CDR3 nucleotides are TGTGCCAGCAGCATCGACAGGGGCACCGGGGAGCTGTTTTTT. Protein product: CASSIDRGTGELFF. This chain uses TRBV9 with TRBJ2-2; 8 bases are a match to TRBD1. This CDR3 spans 14 amino acids. V was clipped by 4 bases and J by 4 bases; unmatched bases: 3. The germline V gene encodes CDR1 SGDLS and CDR2 YYNGEE.